The source of this T cell receptor beta chain is a study of blood T cell repertoires in COVID-19. This clone was seen once. Repertoires were generated with immunoSEQ multiplex PCR, while TCRdb's copy carries only in-frame clones and drops some. The sample lists around 140,000 clones, approximately 89% occurring once. The CDR3 has 13 amino acids. After removal of 6 bases from V and 8 bases from J, the junction contained 8 bases not matched to a gene. Per germline, CDR1 MNHEY and CDR2 SVGEGT. The source is a human donor in a cohort sampled during active COVID-19. The rearrangement links TRBV6-2 or TRBV6-3 to TRBJ1-1, with 8 bases fitting TRBD1. Sequencing was done on a sample of peripheral blood. CDR3 sequence reads: CASSHPGGEEAFF. The CDR3 nucleotides are TGTGCCAGCAGCCACCCAGGGGGCGAGGAAGCTTTCTTT.